The source of this TCR beta chain is a study of PD-1 blockade in classical Hodgkin lymphoma. Overall study results and limits: Baseline diversity resembling that of newly diagnosed patients was seen in complete responders. Significant TCR diversity gains by C4D1 occurred in CD4+ but not CD8+ cells.

All patients relapsed after autologous stem cell transplantation, and brentuximab vedotin exposure varied. Sequencing used immunoSEQ multiplex PCR; TCRdb keeps in-frame clones, though not all of them. Of around 5,000 clones listed, 63% are singletons. V dropped 0 bases and J dropped 0; count of bases not matched to a gene: 3. The CDR3 is 16 residues long. Germline V gives CDR1 SGDLS, CDR2 YYNGEE. On this clone itself: What it binds is unknown.

The clonotype comes from a human donor with classical Hodgkin lymphoma. Sequenced material: peripheral blood mononuclear cells (PBMCs), taken at baseline. This rearrangement joins TRBV9 to TRBJ1-3, with 7 bases identical to TRBD1. The CDR3 region is CASSVETGRSGNTIYF. The DNA for the CDR3 is TGTGCCAGCAGCGTAGAGACAGGGCGCTCTGGAAACACCATATATTTT.